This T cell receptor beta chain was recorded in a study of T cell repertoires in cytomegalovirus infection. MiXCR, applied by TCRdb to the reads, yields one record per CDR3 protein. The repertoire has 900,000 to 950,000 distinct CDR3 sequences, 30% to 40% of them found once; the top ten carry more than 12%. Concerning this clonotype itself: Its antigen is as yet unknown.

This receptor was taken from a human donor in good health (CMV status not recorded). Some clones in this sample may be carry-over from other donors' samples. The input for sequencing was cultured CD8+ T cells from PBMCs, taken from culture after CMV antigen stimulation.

DNA of the CDR3: TGTGCCAGCAGCCCGACCCGCGGGGAGCCCCAGCATTTT. Its translation is CASSPTRGEPQHF. The chain couples TRBV11-2 to TRBJ1-5, with D hard to call. Germline V lookup: CDR1 SGHAT, CDR2 FQNNGV. V shed 5 bases and J shed 8 bases, with 13 bases lying between them. This CDR3 has 13 amino acids.